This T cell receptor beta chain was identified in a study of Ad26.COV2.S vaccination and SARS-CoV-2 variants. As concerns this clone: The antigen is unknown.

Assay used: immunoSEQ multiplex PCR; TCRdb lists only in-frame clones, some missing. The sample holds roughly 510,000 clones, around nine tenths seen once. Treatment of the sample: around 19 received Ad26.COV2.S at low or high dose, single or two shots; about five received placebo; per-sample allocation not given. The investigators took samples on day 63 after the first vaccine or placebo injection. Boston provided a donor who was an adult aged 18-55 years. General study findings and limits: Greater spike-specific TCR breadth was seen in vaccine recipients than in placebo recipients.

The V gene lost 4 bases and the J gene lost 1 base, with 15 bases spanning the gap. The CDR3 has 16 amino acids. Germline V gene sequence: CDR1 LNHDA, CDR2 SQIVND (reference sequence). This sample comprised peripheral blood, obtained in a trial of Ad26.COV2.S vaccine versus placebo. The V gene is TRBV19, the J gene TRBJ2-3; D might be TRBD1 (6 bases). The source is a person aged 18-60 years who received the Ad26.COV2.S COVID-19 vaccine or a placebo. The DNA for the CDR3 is TGTGCCAGTAGTAAACCCAGGGGAGTGGGCACAGATACGCAGTATTTT. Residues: CASSKPRGVGTDTQYF. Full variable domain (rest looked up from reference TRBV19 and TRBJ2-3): DGGITQSPKYLFRKEGQNVTLSCEQNLNHDAMYWYRQDPGQGLRLIYYSQIVNDFQKGDIAEGYSVSREKKESFPLTVTSAQKNPTAFYLCASSKPRGVGTDTQYFGPGTRLTVL.